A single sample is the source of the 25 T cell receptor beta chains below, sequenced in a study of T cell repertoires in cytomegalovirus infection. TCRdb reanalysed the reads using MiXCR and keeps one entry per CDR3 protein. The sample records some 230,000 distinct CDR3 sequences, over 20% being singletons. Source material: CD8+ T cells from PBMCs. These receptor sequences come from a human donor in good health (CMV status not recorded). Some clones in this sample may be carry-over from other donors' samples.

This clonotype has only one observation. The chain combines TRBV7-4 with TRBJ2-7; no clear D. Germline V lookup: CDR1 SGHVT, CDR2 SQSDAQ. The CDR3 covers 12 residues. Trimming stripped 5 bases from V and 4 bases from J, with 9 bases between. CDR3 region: CASSNGPYEQYF. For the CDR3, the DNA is TGTGCCAGCAGCAACGGCCCATACGAGCAGTACTTC.

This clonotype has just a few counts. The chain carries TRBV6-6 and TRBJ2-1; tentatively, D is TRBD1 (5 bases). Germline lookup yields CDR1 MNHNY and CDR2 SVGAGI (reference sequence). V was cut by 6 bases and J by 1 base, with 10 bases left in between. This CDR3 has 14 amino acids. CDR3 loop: CASRQALSYNEQFF. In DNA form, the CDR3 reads TGTGCCAGCAGACAGGCCCTTTCCTACAATGAGCAGTTCTTC.

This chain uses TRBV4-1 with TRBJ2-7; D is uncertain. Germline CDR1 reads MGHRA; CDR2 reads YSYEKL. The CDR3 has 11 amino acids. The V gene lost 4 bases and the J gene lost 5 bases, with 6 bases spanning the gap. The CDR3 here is CASSLLNEQYF. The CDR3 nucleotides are TGCGCCAGCAGCCTCTTGAACGAGCAGTACTTC.

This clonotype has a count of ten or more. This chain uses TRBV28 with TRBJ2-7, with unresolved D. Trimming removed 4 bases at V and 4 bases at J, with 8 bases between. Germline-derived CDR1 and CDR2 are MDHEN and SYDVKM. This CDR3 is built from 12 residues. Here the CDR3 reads CASSSPEYEQYF. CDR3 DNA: TGTGCCAGCAGTTCGCCAGAATACGAGCAGTACTTC.

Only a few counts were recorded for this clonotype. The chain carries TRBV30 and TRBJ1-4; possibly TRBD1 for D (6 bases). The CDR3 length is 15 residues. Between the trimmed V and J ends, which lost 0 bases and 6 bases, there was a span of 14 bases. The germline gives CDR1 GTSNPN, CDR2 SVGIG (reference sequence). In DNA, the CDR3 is TGTGCCTGGAGTGTAAACGCAGGGGCGGATGAAAAACTGTTTTTT. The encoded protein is CAWSVNAGADEKLFF.

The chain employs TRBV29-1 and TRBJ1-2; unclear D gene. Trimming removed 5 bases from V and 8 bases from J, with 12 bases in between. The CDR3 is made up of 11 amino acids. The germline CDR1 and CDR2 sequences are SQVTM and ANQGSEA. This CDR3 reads CSVINPPGYTF. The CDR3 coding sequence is TGCAGCGTTATCAACCCGCCAGGCTACACCTTC.

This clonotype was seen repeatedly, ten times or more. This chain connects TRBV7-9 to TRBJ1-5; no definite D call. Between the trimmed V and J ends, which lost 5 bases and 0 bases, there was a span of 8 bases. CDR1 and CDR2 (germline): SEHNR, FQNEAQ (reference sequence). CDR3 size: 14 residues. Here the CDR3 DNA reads TGTGCCAGCAGCGTGGGCCCTAGCAATCAGCCCCAGCATTTT. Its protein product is CASSVGPSNQPQHF.

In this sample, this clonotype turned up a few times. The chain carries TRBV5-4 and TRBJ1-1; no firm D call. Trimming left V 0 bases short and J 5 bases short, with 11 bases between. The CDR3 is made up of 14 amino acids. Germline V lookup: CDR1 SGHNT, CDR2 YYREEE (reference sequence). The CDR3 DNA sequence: TGTGCCAGCAGCTTGGTCGGGGAGTTAACTGAAGCTTTCTTT. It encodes CASSLVGELTEAFF.

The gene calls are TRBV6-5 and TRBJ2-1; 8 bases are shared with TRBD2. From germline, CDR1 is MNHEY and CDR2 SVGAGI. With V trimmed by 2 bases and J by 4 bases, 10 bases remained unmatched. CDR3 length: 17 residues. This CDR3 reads CASSYGSSGGRYNEQFF. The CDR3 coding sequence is TGTGCCAGCAGTTACGGGTCCAGCGGGGGCCGATACAATGAGCAGTTCTTC.

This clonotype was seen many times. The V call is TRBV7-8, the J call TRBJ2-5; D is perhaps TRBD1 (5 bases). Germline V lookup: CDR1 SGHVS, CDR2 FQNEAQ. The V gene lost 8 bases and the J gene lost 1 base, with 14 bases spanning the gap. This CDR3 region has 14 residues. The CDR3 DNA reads TGTGCCAGCTCCGCAGACAGTGCCCAAGAGACCCAGTACTTC. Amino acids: CASSADSAQETQYF.

The CDR3 DNA reads TGTGCCAGGCAGCGGACTTGGGTTGGGACCCAGTACTTC. Translation: CARQRTWVGTQYF. V usage is TRBV28 and J usage is TRBJ2-5; D may be TRBD2 (5 bases). The CDR3 spans 13 residues. Germline CDR1 MDHEN, CDR2 SYDVKM. The V end lost 9 bases, the J end lost 7 bases, and 18 bases lay between the germline ends.

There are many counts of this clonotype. The CDR3 sequence is CASSTLGAYNEQFF. CDR3 bases: TGTGCCAGCAGCACGCTCGGAGCCTACAATGAGCAGTTCTTC. The chain joins TRBV12-3 or TRBV12-4 to TRBJ2-1, with D unresolved. This CDR3 is 14 amino acids long. V lost 6 bases and J 2 bases, leaving 11 bases between the germline ends.

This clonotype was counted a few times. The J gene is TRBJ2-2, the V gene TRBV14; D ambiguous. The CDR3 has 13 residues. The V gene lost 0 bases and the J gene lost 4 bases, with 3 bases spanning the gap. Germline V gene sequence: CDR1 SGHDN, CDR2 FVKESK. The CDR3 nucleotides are TGTGCCAGCAGCCAAGAACTCACCGGGGAGCTGTTTTTT. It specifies CASSQELTGELFF.

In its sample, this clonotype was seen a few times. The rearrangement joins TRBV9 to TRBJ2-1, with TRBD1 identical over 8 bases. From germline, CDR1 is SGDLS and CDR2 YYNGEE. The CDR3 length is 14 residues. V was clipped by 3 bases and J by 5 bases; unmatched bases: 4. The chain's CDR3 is CASSAKTGDNEQFF. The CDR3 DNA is TGTGCCAGCAGCGCAAAGACAGGGGACAATGAGCAGTTCTTC.

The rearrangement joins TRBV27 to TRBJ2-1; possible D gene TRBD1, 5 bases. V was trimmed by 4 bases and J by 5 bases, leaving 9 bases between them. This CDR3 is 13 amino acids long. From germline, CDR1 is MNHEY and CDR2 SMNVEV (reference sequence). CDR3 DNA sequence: TGTGCCAGCAGTTGGCCAGGGAACAATGAGCAGTTCTTC. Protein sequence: CASSWPGNNEQFF.

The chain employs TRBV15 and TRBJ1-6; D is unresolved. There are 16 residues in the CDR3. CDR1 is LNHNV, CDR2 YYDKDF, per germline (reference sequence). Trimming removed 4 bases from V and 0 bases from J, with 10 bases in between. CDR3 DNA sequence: TGTGCCACCAGCACTTCGTTAAGCTCCTATAATTCACCCCTCCACTTT. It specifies CATSTSLSSYNSPLHF.

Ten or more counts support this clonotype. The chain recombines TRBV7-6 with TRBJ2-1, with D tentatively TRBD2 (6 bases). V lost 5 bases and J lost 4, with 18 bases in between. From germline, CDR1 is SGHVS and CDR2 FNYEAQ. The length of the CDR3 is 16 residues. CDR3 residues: CASSPSLGGLYNEQFF. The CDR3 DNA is TGTGCCAGCAGCCCTTCCCTTGGGGGACTTTACAATGAGCAGTTCTTC.

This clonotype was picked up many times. Here the CDR3 DNA reads TGTGCCAGCAGCGGACAGGGTAACGGGGGTCAGCCCCAGCATTTT. It translates to CASSGQGNGGQPQHF. The V and J genes are TRBV7-8 and TRBJ1-5; 8 bases map to TRBD1. J was trimmed by 6 bases and V by 5 bases; bases with no gene match: 9. The CDR3 has 15 residues. Germline assignment: CDR1 SGHVS and CDR2 FQNEAQ.

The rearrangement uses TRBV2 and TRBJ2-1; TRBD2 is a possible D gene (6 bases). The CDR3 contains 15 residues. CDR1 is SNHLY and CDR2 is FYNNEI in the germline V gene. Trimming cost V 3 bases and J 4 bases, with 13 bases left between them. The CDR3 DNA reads TGTGCCAGCAGTGAGTCAGCGGGTTCGTACAATGAGCAGTTCTTC. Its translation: CASSESAGSYNEQFF. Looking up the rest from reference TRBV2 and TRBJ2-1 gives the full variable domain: EPEVTQTPSHQVTQMGQEVILRCVPISNHLYFYWYRQILGQKVEFLVSFYNNEISEKSEIFDDQFSVERPDGSNFTLKIRSTKLEDSAMYFCASSESAGSYNEQFFGPGTRLTVL.

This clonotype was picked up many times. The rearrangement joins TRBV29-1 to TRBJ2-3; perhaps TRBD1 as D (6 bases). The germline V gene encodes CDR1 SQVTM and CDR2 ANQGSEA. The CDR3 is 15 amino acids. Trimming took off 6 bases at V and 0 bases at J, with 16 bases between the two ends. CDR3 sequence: CSVHPPGHSTDTQYF. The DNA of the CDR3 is TGCAGCGTCCATCCACCGGGACATAGCACAGATACGCAGTATTTT.

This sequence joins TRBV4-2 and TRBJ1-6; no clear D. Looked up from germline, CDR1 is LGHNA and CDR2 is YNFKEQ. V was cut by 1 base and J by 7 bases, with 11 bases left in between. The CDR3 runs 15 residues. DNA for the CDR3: TGTGCCAGCAGCCAAGGGTGGCAGATCAATTCACCCCTCCACTTT. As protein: CASSQGWQINSPLHF.

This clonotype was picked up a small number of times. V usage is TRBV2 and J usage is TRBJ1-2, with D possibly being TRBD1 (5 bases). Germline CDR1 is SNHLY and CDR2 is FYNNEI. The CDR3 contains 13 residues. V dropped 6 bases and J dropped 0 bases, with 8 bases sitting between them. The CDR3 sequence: CASRTTANYGYTF. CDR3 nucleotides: TGTGCCAGCAGGACGACAGCTAACTATGGCTACACCTTC.

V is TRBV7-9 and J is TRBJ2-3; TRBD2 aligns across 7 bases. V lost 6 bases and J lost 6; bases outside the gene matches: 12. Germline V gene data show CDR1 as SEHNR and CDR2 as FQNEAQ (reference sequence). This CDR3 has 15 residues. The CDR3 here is CASSPGGGLKDTQYF. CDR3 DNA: TGTGCCAGCAGTCCCGGCGGGGGTCTAAAGGATACGCAGTATTTT. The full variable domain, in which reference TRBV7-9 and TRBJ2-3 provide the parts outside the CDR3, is DTGVSQNPRHKITKRGQNVTFRCDPISEHNRLYWYRQTLGQGPEFLTYFQNEAQLEKSRLLSDRFSAERPKGSFSTLEIQRTEQGDSAMYLCASSPGGGLKDTQYFGPGTRLTVL.

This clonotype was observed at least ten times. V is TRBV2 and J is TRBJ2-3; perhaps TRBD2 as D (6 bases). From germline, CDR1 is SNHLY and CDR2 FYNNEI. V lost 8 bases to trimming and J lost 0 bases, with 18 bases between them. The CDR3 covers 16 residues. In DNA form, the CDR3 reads TGTGCCAGCGCCCCCATCCGGGGGTCCAGCACAGATACGCAGTATTTT. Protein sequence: CASAPIRGSSTDTQYF.

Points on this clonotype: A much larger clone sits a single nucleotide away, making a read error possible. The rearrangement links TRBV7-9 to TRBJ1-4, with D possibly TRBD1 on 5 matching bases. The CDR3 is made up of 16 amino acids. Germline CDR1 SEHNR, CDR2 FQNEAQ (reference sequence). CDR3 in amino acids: CASSLAFGATNEILFF. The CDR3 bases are TGTGCCAGCAGCTTAGCCTTCGGGGCAACTAATGAAATACTGTTTTTT. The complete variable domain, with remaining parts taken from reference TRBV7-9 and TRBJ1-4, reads DTGVSQNPRHKITKRGQNVTFRCDPISEHNRLYWYRQTLGQGPEFLTYFQNEAQLEKSRLLSDRFSAERPKGSFSTLEIQRTEQGDSAMYLCASSLAFGATNEILFFGSGTQLSVL.